Below, 17 T cell receptor beta chains from the same sample are listed, as sequenced in a study of blood T cell repertoires in COVID-19. The data were produced by immunoSEQ multiplex PCR, yet TCRdb's version contains in-frame clones alone and is incomplete. This sample yields some 140,000 clones, of which 75% to 90% are seen a single time; roughly 4.5% belongs to the top ten. What was sequenced was peripheral blood. All receptors come from a human donor in a cohort sampled during active COVID-19.

The J gene is TRBJ2-4, the V gene TRBV7-2; D might be TRBD2 (6 bases). CDR1 and CDR2 (germline): SGHTA, FQGNSA. This CDR3 spans 14 amino acids. Between the trimmed V and J ends, which lost 3 bases and 8 bases, there was a span of 14 bases. The chain's CDR3 is CASSFSGAGDIQYF. The CDR3, as DNA: TGTGCCAGCAGCTTTAGCGGAGCTGGTGACATTCAGTACTTC.

The chain uses TRBV7-9 and TRBJ2-3, with 8 bases that match TRBD2. There are 18 residues in the CDR3. V gave up 5 bases and J gave up 3 bases; unmatched junction bases: 16. In germline, CDR1 is SEHNR, CDR2 FQNEAQ (reference sequence). Here the CDR3 DNA reads TGTGCCAGCAGCCCTCGGAAGGCCTTTGCGGGAGGAACAGATACGCAGTATTTT. Translating gives CASSPRKAFAGGTDTQYF. The variable domain in full, completed from reference TRBV7-9 and TRBJ2-3, reads DTGVSQNPRHKITKRGQNVTFRCDPISEHNRLYWYRQTLGQGPEFLTYFQNEAQLEKSRLLSDRFSAERPKGSFSTLEIQRTEQGDSAMYLCASSPRKAFAGGTDTQYFGPGTRLTVL.

This rearrangement joins TRBV5-1 to TRBJ2-2; tentatively, D is TRBD1 (6 bases). Germline loops: CDR1 SGHRS, CDR2 YFSETQ. The length of the CDR3 is 18 residues. V shed 3 bases and J shed 0 bases, with 18 bases lying between them. This CDR3 reads CASSSGAALATNTGELFF. The CDR3 bases are TGCGCCAGCAGCTCAGGGGCCGCCCTGGCAACGAACACCGGGGAGCTGTTTTTT.

The V and J genes are TRBV19 and TRBJ1-3; D gene unclear. The CDR3 has 15 amino acids. V lost 10 bases and J 2 bases, leaving 18 bases between the germline ends. Germline CDR1 is LNHDA and CDR2 is SQIVND (reference sequence). Here the CDR3 reads CATSRGPVAGNTIYF. In DNA, the CDR3 is TGTGCCACCAGCCGCGGCCCAGTAGCTGGAAACACCATATATTTT.

In its sample, this clone was seen once. The V gene is TRBV27, the J gene TRBJ1-1, with 8 bases identical to TRBD1. This CDR3 spans 15 amino acids. Germline V lookup: CDR1 MNHEY, CDR2 SMNVEV (reference sequence). V lost 3 bases and J lost 1; bases outside the gene matches: 4. This chain's CDR3 is CASSFLGQGNTEAFF. The CDR3 coding sequence is TGTGCCAGCAGTTTTTTAGGACAGGGGAACACTGAAGCTTTCTTT.

This clone occurred a few times. CDR3 residues: CASQQQGAGNEKLFF. Written as DNA, the CDR3 is TGCGCCAGTCAACAACAGGGGGCCGGGAATGAAAAACTGTTTTTT. The rearrangement links TRBV5-1 to TRBJ1-4; 9 bases align to TRBD1. Unmatched junction bases numbered 10, after V lost 8 bases and J lost 5 bases. This CDR3 has 15 amino acids. Germline V CDR1 and CDR2: SGHRS, YFSETQ.

This clone showed up just a few times. The gene calls are TRBV5-4 and TRBJ2-7; D gene uncertain. Germline V CDR1 and CDR2: SGHNT, YYREEE (reference sequence). V was cut by 4 bases and J by 3 bases, with 8 bases left in between. The CDR3 covers 12 residues. CDR3 sequence: CASSVDNYEQYV. Written as DNA, the CDR3 is TGTGCCAGCAGCGTTGACAACTACGAGCAGTACGTC.

This clone was observed a few times. The V call is TRBV27, the J call TRBJ2-1, with 11 bases fitting TRBD1. Germline values: CDR1 MNHEY, CDR2 SMNVEV (reference sequence). V was clipped by 0 bases and J by 6 bases; unmatched bases: 7. This CDR3 has 17 amino acids. The CDR3 coding sequence is TGTGCCAGCAGTTTATCCCCCGGGACAGGGGGTTTCAATGAGCAGTTCTTC. It translates to CASSLSPGTGGFNEQFF.

V usage is TRBV29-1 and J usage is TRBJ1-2; a weak D match, TRBD1 (6 bases). V dropped 7 bases and J dropped 2 bases, with 11 bases sitting between them. CDR3 length equals 12 residues. Germline assignment: CDR1 SQVTM and CDR2 ANQGSEA. This chain's CDR3 is CSATGTNYGYTF. For the CDR3, the DNA is TGCAGCGCTACCGGGACAAACTATGGCTACACCTTC.

This CDR3 reads CASSLGLSGANVLTF. The CDR3 coding sequence is TGCGCCAGCAGCTTGGGACTCTCTGGGGCCAACGTCCTGACTTTC. The V call is TRBV5-1, the J call TRBJ2-6; D call uncertain. This CDR3 has 15 amino acids. Germline assignment: CDR1 SGHRS and CDR2 YFSETQ. Trimming stripped 0 bases from V and 0 bases from J, with 4 bases between.

The rearrangement uses TRBV5-1 and TRBJ2-3; D gene ambiguous. Per the germline V gene, CDR1 is SGHRS and CDR2 is YFSETQ. Trimming cost V 0 bases and J 2 bases, with 10 bases left between them. This CDR3 is built from 15 residues. The DNA for the CDR3 is TGCGCCAGCAGCTTGGCCTCAATCTACACAGATACGCAGTATTTT. It yields the protein CASSLASIYTDTQYF. Together with reference TRBV5-1 and TRBJ2-3, the CDR3 gives the full variable domain: KAGVTQTPRYLIKTRGQQVTLSCSPISGHRSVSWYQQTPGQGLQFLFEYFSETQRNKGNFPGRFSGRQFSNSRSEMNVSTLELGDSALYLCASSLASIYTDTQYFGPGTRLTVL.

The chain uses TRBV30 and TRBJ1-6; TRBD1 matches 7 bases. Germline V gene data show CDR1 as GTSNPN and CDR2 as SVGIG (reference sequence). The CDR3 loop spans 19 amino acids. The trim removed 3 bases at V and 2 bases at J, leaving 16 bases unmatched. CDR3 nucleotide sequence: TGTGCCTGGAGAGGGGGCCCAGAGACAGGGAGGACCTATAATTCACCCCTCCACTTT. Protein product: CAWRGGPETGRTYNSPLHF.

The V and J genes are TRBV7-2 and TRBJ2-3; D possibly corresponds to TRBD1 (6 bases). The V gene lost 3 bases and the J gene lost 2 bases, with 12 bases spanning the gap. This CDR3 spans 15 amino acids. Germline V lookup: CDR1 SGHTA, CDR2 FQGNSA. CDR3 DNA sequence: TGTGCCAGCAGCTTCCAGGGGTCCCACACAGATACGCAGTATTTT. It codes for CASSFQGSHTDTQYF.

The chain carries TRBV6-6 and TRBJ1-1; D unresolved. This CDR3 contains 13 residues. V lost 5 bases to trimming and J lost 5 bases, with 12 bases between them. Per germline, CDR1 MNHNY and CDR2 SVGAGI (reference sequence). The DNA for the CDR3 is TGTGCCAGCAGTCTTAAAGGGAGTACTGAAGCTTTCTTT. Residues: CASSLKGSTEAFF.

The chain combines TRBV9 with TRBJ2-1; 11 nucleotides align to TRBD2. Germline V gives CDR1 SGDLS, CDR2 YYNGEE. This CDR3 contains 18 residues. V was clipped by 0 bases and J by 9 bases; unmatched bases: 14. CDR3 coding DNA: TGTGCCAGCAGCGTAGCGAATAGCGGGGGGGTTGGGTATAGTGAGCAGTTCTTC. It specifies CASSVANSGGVGYSEQFF. Looking up the rest from reference TRBV9 and TRBJ2-1 gives the full variable domain: DSGVTQTPKHLITATGQRVTLRCSPRSGDLSVYWYQQSLDQGLQFLIQYYNGEERAKGNILERFSAQQFPDLHSELNLSSLELGDSALYFCASSVANSGGVGYSEQFFGPGTRLTVL.

This clone was seen just once. This chain connects TRBV7-2 to TRBJ2-3; 7 bases line up with TRBD2. J lost 1 base, V lost 2 bases, and 3 bases had no gene match. Germline CDR1 and CDR2: SGHTA and FQGNSA. The CDR3 runs 15 residues. The chain's CDR3 is CASSLRLAGTDTQYF. Here the CDR3 DNA reads TGTGCCAGCAGCTTAAGGCTAGCGGGCACAGATACGCAGTATTTT.

The V gene is TRBV9, the J gene TRBJ1-1, with D unresolved. Trimming shortened V by 0 bases and J by 1 base, and 7 bases separated the two germline ends. Germline-derived CDR1 and CDR2 are SGDLS and YYNGEE. The CDR3 has 14 amino acids. DNA of the CDR3: TGTGCCAGCAGCGTAGCTCCTTCGAACACTGAAGCTTTCTTT. This translates into CASSVAPSNTEAFF.